What follows is one T cell receptor (beta chain) and its context. The antigen is undetermined. One end of the junction is discordant with germline, which a read error may explain. The data are from a study of shared clonotypes between healthy human individuals. Regarding the study as a whole: Limitation of the genetic and exposure-history diversity represented came from the few donors.

The CDR3 is 15 residues long. Germline values: CDR1 LNHDA, CDR2 SQIVND (reference sequence). Researchers ran the assay at a deep level. Measured with immunoSEQ multiplex PCR; TCRdb has only the in-frame clones, and not every one. There are 450,000 to 500,000 clones in the sample; about 78% occur only once, and approximately 12% lies in the top ten. V gene TRBV19 combines with J gene TRBJ2-3; D is possibly TRBD2 (6 bases). The source is a woman in her thirties or forties in good health. Some clones in this sample may be carry-over from other donors' samples. Sequenced material: PBMCs. The CDR3 protein is CASSISVGSRDTQYF. CDR3 sequence (DNA): TGTGCCAGTAGTATAAGTGTCGGGAGCAGAGATACGCAGTATTTT.